This T cell receptor (beta chain) originates from a study of response to subunit inactivated influenza vaccine. Broader study findings: New T cells are recruited in small numbers by each seasonal influenza vaccination, according to the authors' suggestion.

Each CDR3 protein is one row after TCRdb ran MiXCR on the RT-PCR reads. The table has around 750,000 distinct CDR3 sequences, 21% seen once. The table lists this clonotype with a few counts. The antigen remains undetermined. After removal of 10 bases from V and 4 bases from J, the junction contained 10 bases not matched to a gene. The CDR3 is 14 residues long. This TCR came from a man aged 50 or older who received an inactivated influenza vaccine. The V and J genes are TRBV12-3 or TRBV12-4 and TRBJ2-1, with 7 nucleotides matching TRBD1. Material: PBMCs from blood, obtained around 5 days after vaccination. The CDR3 sequence is CAISRGTVYNEQFF. In DNA, the CDR3 is TGTGCCATCAGCCGTGGGACAGTATACAATGAGCAGTTCTTC.